The present TCR beta chain was sequenced within a study of T cell responses to AZD1222 COVID-19 vaccine. About this clone: What it binds is not known.

Overall study findings and caveats: Females made up more of the donors, who were largely white British, and clonal diversity may have come out too low.

This CDR3 contains 16 residues. Germline V gene lookup returns CDR1 MGHRA and CDR2 YSYEKL. V lost 1 base and J lost 0, with 12 bases in between. Here immunoSEQ multiplex PCR was the method, and the copy in TCRdb shows in-frame clones only, minus some. The table shows 150,000 to 200,000 clones, with around 90% occurring only once. The chain employs TRBV4-1 and TRBJ1-2, with D unclear. Material: peripheral blood, obtained on day 0 of AZD1222 vaccination. This TCR came from an adult in good health. DNA of the CDR3: TGCGCCAGCAGCCAAGTGGTGGCCCAAACTAACTATGGCTACACCTTC. Protein product: CASSQVVAQTNYGYTF.